What follows are 6 T cell receptor beta chains derived from one specimen sequenced in a study of lymphopenia after photon versus proton radiotherapy. The assay was immunoSEQ multiplex PCR, and TCRdb's table has in-frame clones only and misses some. Of 2,500 to 3,500 clones listed, about 80% were seen once; the top ten hold around 53%. Source: peripheral blood, taken from a patient treated with proton-based radiotherapy. All receptors come from a man older than 75 with esophageal cancer.

The J gene is TRBJ2-1, the V gene TRBV7-9; D possibly corresponds to TRBD2 (5 bases). The CDR3 length is 16 residues. Between the trimmed V and J ends, which lost 6 bases and 4 bases, there was a span of 19 bases. Germline lookup yields CDR1 SEHNR and CDR2 FQNEAQ (reference sequence). The CDR3 protein is CASSHSRGAYYNEQFF. The CDR3 nucleotides read TGTGCCAGCAGTCATTCTCGGGGAGCTTATTACAATGAGCAGTTCTTC.

The J gene is TRBJ2-7, the V gene TRBV4-1; no definite D call. This CDR3 region has 14 residues. The germline V gene encodes CDR1 MGHRA and CDR2 YSYEKL. V lost 1 base and J lost 0, with 7 bases in between. In DNA, the CDR3 is TGCGCCAGCAGCCAAGGCCGAGCCTCCTACGAGCAGTACTTC. Protein product: CASSQGRASYEQYF.

This chain links TRBV12-5 with TRBJ2-5, with D unresolved. Trimming stripped 2 bases from V and 5 bases from J, with 12 bases between. The CDR3 has 14 amino acids. Germline values: CDR1 LGHNT, CDR2 FRNRAP. CDR3 DNA sequence: TGTGCTAGTGGTTTGTCAGCACTTGCGGAGACCCAGTACTTC. Its translation is CASGLSALAETQYF.

The CDR3 coding sequence is TGTGCCAGCAGTTCGGCCGCGGCAGGGGATACCTACGAGCAGTACTTC. This translates into CASSSAAAGDTYEQYF. The chain joins TRBV28 to TRBJ2-7, with D maybe TRBD1 (6 bases). V gave up 4 bases and J gave up 2 bases, with 18 bases separating them. Germline loops: CDR1 MDHEN, CDR2 SYDVKM. This CDR3 has 16 residues.

The J gene is TRBJ2-2, the V gene TRBV5-6, with unresolved D. The CDR3 covers 13 residues. Trimming took off 6 bases at V and 6 bases at J, with 12 bases between the two ends. CDR1 SGHDT and CDR2 YYEEEE come from the germline V gene. The CDR3 sequence is CASTPLGSGELFF. CDR3 sequence (DNA): TGTGCCAGCACCCCTTTGGGATCCGGGGAGCTGTTTTTT.

The chain recombines TRBV7-9 with TRBJ2-1; 14 nucleotides line up with TRBD2. CDR3 length equals 16 residues. V dropped 4 bases and J dropped 6; count of bases not matched to a gene: 5. The germline V gene has CDR1 SEHNR and CDR2 FQNEAQ (reference sequence). DNA for the CDR3: TGTGCCAGCAGCTCCCGGACTAGCGGGGGGCCCAATGAGCAGTTCTTC. Its protein is CASSSRTSGGPNEQFF.